This entry lists 30 T cell receptor beta chains sequenced from one sample in a study of early T cells in non-severe SARS-CoV-2 infection. In TCRdb, the 5' RACE reads were re-called with MiXCR into one record per CDR3 protein. This table holds roughly 40,000 distinct CDR3 sequences, 4.7% found once. The sequenced sample consisted of whole blood. The receptors were gathered from an adult who was a healthcare worker with PCR-confirmed SARS-CoV-2 infection or an uninfected control (not recorded which).

This clonotype appeared many times. The chain combines TRBV7-8 with TRBJ2-4; 7 bases are a match to TRBD1. The germline V gene has CDR1 SGHVS and CDR2 FQNEAQ. The CDR3 extends over 13 amino acids. V lost 6 bases, J lost 5 bases, and 4 bases stayed unmatched. The CDR3 spells CASSQDRENIQYF. CDR3 coding DNA: TGTGCCAGCAGTCAAGACAGGGAAAACATTCAGTACTTC.

This clonotype was seen only a few times. This chain links TRBV6-2 or TRBV6-3 with TRBJ2-7; perhaps TRBD2 as D (6 bases). Between the trimmed V and J ends, which lost 0 bases and 3 bases, there was a span of 15 bases. Germline assignment: CDR1 MNHEY and CDR2 SVGEGT. There are 16 residues in the CDR3. Here the CDR3 DNA reads TGTGCCAGCAGTTACTCCCGGACCCTCGGGAGCTACGAGCAGTACTTC. Amino acids: CASSYSRTLGSYEQYF.

In this sample, this clonotype turned up many times. The gene calls are TRBV6-2 or TRBV6-3 and TRBJ2-5, with 7 bases lining up with TRBD1. This CDR3 comprises 15 residues. After removal of 6 bases from V and 1 base from J, the junction contained 8 bases not matched to a gene. Germline CDR1 reads MNHEY; CDR2 reads SVGEGT. This CDR3 reads CASRTGVTRQETQYF. CDR3 nucleotide sequence: TGTGCCAGCAGAACAGGGGTAACCCGCCAAGAGACCCAGTACTTC.

This clonotype was observed a handful of times. The V call is TRBV7-9, the J call TRBJ1-2; possibly TRBD1 for D (5 bases). Germline V gene lookup returns CDR1 SEHNR and CDR2 FQNEAQ (reference sequence). V lost 8 bases to trimming and J lost 8 bases, with 18 bases between them. The CDR3 runs to 13 residues. The CDR3 sequence is CASGIYGGVGYTF. As DNA, the CDR3 is TGTGCCAGCGGGATATACGGAGGGGTAGGCTACACCTTC.

The table lists this clonotype with many counts. The CDR3: CASSEGQGRNSPLHF. CDR3 DNA: TGTGCCAGCAGCGAGGGACAGGGAAGAAATTCACCCCTCCACTTT. This sequence joins TRBV7-9 and TRBJ1-6; 9 nucleotides agree with TRBD1. The J segment lost 7 bases and the V segment lost 5 bases, leaving 6 bases of the junction unmatched. The CDR3 spans 15 residues. The germline gives CDR1 SEHNR, CDR2 FQNEAQ (reference sequence).

This clonotype was counted many times. The chain is built from TRBV20-1 and TRBJ1-4; the D gene is possibly TRBD1 (6 bases). Germline loops: CDR1 DFQATT, CDR2 SNEGSKA (reference sequence). The V and J ends lost 6 bases and 8 bases respectively, with 16 bases between them. This CDR3 is 13 amino acids long. In nucleotides, the CDR3 is TGCAGTGCCTTAGAAGGGGGGGGCGAAAAACTGTTTTTT. It is translated as CSALEGGGEKLFF.

This clonotype was recorded a few times. The chain's CDR3 is CSARDAGKNTEAFF. As DNA, the CDR3 is TGCAGTGCTAGAGATGCAGGAAAGAACACTGAAGCTTTCTTT. The rearrangement joins TRBV20-1 to TRBJ1-1; the D is unclear. Germline V CDR1 and CDR2: DFQATT, SNEGSKA (reference sequence). Trimming took off 0 bases at V and 1 base at J, with 9 bases between the two ends. CDR3 size: 14 residues.

In its sample, this clonotype was seen a few times. This chain links TRBV20-1 with TRBJ2-1; the match to TRBD2 covers 7 bases. V lost 0 bases, J lost 5 bases, and 7 bases stayed unmatched. There are 15 residues in the CDR3. Germline CDR1 reads DFQATT; CDR2 reads SNEGSKA (reference sequence). The CDR3 DNA follows: TGCAGTGCTAGAGATCCGGGGGGACGAAACAATGAGCAGTTCTTC. Amino acids: CSARDPGGRNNEQFF.

This clonotype came up many times. The J gene is TRBJ1-6, the V gene TRBV7-3, with 9 bases lining up with TRBD1. In germline, CDR1 is SGHTA, CDR2 FQGTGA. V shed 9 bases, J shed 14 bases, and the junction held 11 bases outside the gene matches. The CDR3 loop spans 13 amino acids. The CDR3 DNA is TGTGCCAGTTCTCCGGGACAGGGAAAGTCCCTCCACTTT. As protein: CASSPGQGKSLHF.

The V call is TRBV4-3, the J call TRBJ2-7, with 9 bases identical to TRBD1. The germline V gene has CDR1 LGHNA and CDR2 YSLEER. After removal of 1 base from V and 2 bases from J, the junction contained 12 bases not matched to a gene. CDR3 length: 18 residues. As DNA, the CDR3 is TGCGCCAGCAGCCAAGCGACCGGGACAGGGATTCCCCCCTACGAGCAGTACTTC. It yields the protein CASSQATGTGIPPYEQYF.

This clonotype was seen at least ten times. This chain links TRBV18 with TRBJ2-3, with TRBD1 matching over 7 bases. The CDR3 runs 16 residues. V was clipped by 3 bases and J by 2 bases; unmatched bases: 8. The germline V gene has CDR1 KGHSH and CDR2 LQKENI. CDR3 coding DNA: TGTGCCAGCTCACCGGCCGGGACAGAGCCCACAGATACGCAGTATTTT. Amino acid sequence: CASSPAGTEPTDTQYF. The whole variable domain, remainder taken from reference TRBV18 and TRBJ2-3, is NAGVMQNPRHLVRRRGQEARLRCSPMKGHSHVYWYRQLPEEGLKFMVYLQKENIIDESGMPKERFSAEFPKEGPSILRIQQVVRGDSAAYFCASSPAGTEPTDTQYFGPGTRLTVL.

In this sample, this clonotype turned up many times. The chain links TRBV4-1 to TRBJ2-5; no definite D call. The CDR3 has 14 amino acids. The germline CDR1 and CDR2 sequences are MGHRA and YSYEKL. Deletions cut 3 bases from V and 1 base from J, with 9 bases between. The CDR3 nucleotides read TGCGCCAGCAGCCAGTCACAGCGCCAAGAGACCCAGTACTTC. Protein: CASSQSQRQETQYF.

This clonotype has just a few counts. The chain uses TRBV7-9 and TRBJ1-2; tentatively, D is TRBD1 (6 bases). Germline V lookup: CDR1 SEHNR, CDR2 FQNEAQ (reference sequence). Trimming took off 6 bases at V and 6 bases at J, with 11 bases between the two ends. The CDR3 has 12 residues. The CDR3 coding sequence is TGTGCCAGCAGTTATAACAGGGATGGCTACACCTTC. This translates into CASSYNRDGYTF.

The V gene is TRBV10-3, the J gene TRBJ2-7; the D is unclear. Trimming cost V 4 bases and J 5 bases, with 15 bases left between them. The CDR3 is 14 residues long. CDR1 is ENHRY and CDR2 is SYGVKD in the germline V gene. The CDR3 here is CAISAGSGEDEQYF. DNA for the CDR3: TGTGCCATCAGTGCCGGCAGTGGAGAGGACGAGCAGTACTTC.

This clonotype was found many times. V usage is TRBV12-3 or TRBV12-4 and J usage is TRBJ2-1; D unresolved. The CDR3 contains 13 residues. With 3 bases removed from V and 9 bases from J, the gap between germline ends came to 12 bases. CDR3 DNA sequence: TGTGCCAGCAGTTTCGACGAGGTCCGTGAGCAGTTCTTC. Its protein is CASSFDEVREQFF.

This clonotype was detected many times. V and J are TRBV4-3 and TRBJ2-5; D might be TRBD2 (6 bases). The CDR3 length is 14 residues. V was pared by 4 bases and J by 5 bases, with 14 bases between. Germline V gene data show CDR1 as LGHNA and CDR2 as YSLEER. Written as DNA, the CDR3 is TGCGCCAGCAGCCGGGGACTGGGCGAGGAGACCCAGTACTTC. Translation gives CASSRGLGEETQYF.

This clonotype showed up just a few times. This chain uses TRBV27 with TRBJ2-7; D gene unclear. V shed 6 bases and J shed 6 bases, with 15 bases lying between them. There are 13 residues in the CDR3. Germline V gene sequence: CDR1 MNHEY, CDR2 SMNVEV (reference sequence). Here the CDR3 DNA reads TGTGCCAGCAGGGGCCTACTGAATCGCGAGCAGTACTTC. Protein product: CASRGLLNREQYF.

The genes are TRBV6-5 and TRBJ1-1; 9 nucleotides align to TRBD1. The CDR3 spans 14 residues. The V gene's germline CDR1 is MNHEY and CDR2 SVGAGI. J was trimmed by 7 bases and V by 2 bases; bases with no gene match: 5. The chain's CDR3 is CASSYRDRGIEAFF. Written as DNA, the CDR3 is TGTGCCAGCAGTTACCGCGACAGGGGGATTGAAGCTTTCTTT.

In this sample, this clonotype turned up many times. This sequence joins TRBV7-9 and TRBJ2-1, with D possibly TRBD2 on 5 matching bases. The V gene's germline CDR1 is SEHNR and CDR2 FQNEAQ (reference sequence). The CDR3 has 13 amino acids. With 5 bases removed from V and 10 bases from J, the gap between germline ends came to 15 bases. The CDR3 region is CASSHLRRLEQFF. In DNA form, the CDR3 reads TGTGCCAGCAGCCATCTAAGGAGACTAGAGCAGTTCTTC. Full variable domain (missing parts from reference TRBV7-9 and TRBJ2-1): DTGVSQNPRHKITKRGQNVTFRCDPISEHNRLYWYRQTLGQGPEFLTYFQNEAQLEKSRLLSDRFSAERPKGSFSTLEIQRTEQGDSAMYLCASSHLRRLEQFFGPGTRLTVL.

This clonotype was observed at least ten times. The chain joins TRBV6-6 to TRBJ2-7; 7 bases map to TRBD1. The CDR3 runs 15 residues. V gave up 2 bases and J gave up 3 bases; unmatched junction bases: 7. Germline-derived CDR1 and CDR2 are MNHNY and SVGAGI (reference sequence). The CDR3 region is CASSYGTARDYEQYF. The CDR3 DNA is TGTGCCAGCAGTTACGGGACAGCGAGAGACTACGAGCAGTACTTC.

The gene calls are TRBV7-9 and TRBJ1-3; D gene ambiguous. The V end lost 5 bases, the J end lost 0 bases, and 11 bases lay between the germline ends. Germline lookup yields CDR1 SEHNR and CDR2 FQNEAQ (reference sequence). The CDR3 totals 15 residues. The CDR3 here is CASSLMGSSGNTIYF. The CDR3 nucleotides read TGTGCCAGCAGCCTCATGGGGAGCTCTGGAAACACCATATATTTT.

This clonotype has just a few counts. V usage is TRBV20-1 and J usage is TRBJ2-5, with D possibly TRBD2 on 5 matching bases. The CDR3 covers 11 residues. Germline CDR1 reads DFQATT; CDR2 reads SNEGSKA (reference sequence). DNA of the CDR3: TGCATGCGGGCTGGACGAGAGACCCAGTACTTC. Its protein product is CMRAGRETQYF.

This clonotype has a count of ten or more. The rearrangement links TRBV20-1 to TRBJ1-2; possibly TRBD1 for D (5 bases). Germline CDR1 reads DFQATT; CDR2 reads SNEGSKA (reference sequence). The germline V and J ends were trimmed by 2 bases and 6 bases, with 16 bases remaining between them. This CDR3 contains 14 residues. CDR3 sequence reads: CSARPLGVLDGYTF. DNA of the CDR3: TGCAGTGCTAGACCCTTGGGGGTGTTGGATGGCTACACCTTC.

At least ten counts were recorded for this clonotype. The chain recombines TRBV29-1 with TRBJ1-1; D is unresolved. CDR1 is SQVTM, CDR2 ANQGSEA, per germline. The CDR3 extends over 13 amino acids. Between the trimmed V and J ends, which lost 6 bases and 1 base, there was a span of 12 bases. The DNA of the CDR3 is TGCAGCGTACGGGTTTCCCCGAACACTGAAGCTTTCTTT. Residues: CSVRVSPNTEAFF.

This clonotype was picked up many times. The chain couples TRBV2 to TRBJ2-3, with 8 bases fitting TRBD2. After removal of 5 bases from V and 0 bases from J, the junction contained 4 bases not matched to a gene. This CDR3 contains 15 residues. The germline V gene encodes CDR1 SNHLY and CDR2 FYNNEI. CDR3 bases: TGTGCCAGCAGTTCACTAGCGGAAAGCACAGATACGCAGTATTTT. It is translated as CASSSLAESTDTQYF.

This clonotype was observed a handful of times. The chain has TRBV4-3 and TRBJ2-7, with 9 bases lining up with TRBD1. The trim removed 0 bases at V and 1 base at J, leaving 4 bases unmatched. The germline gives CDR1 LGHNA, CDR2 YSLEER. The CDR3 totals 16 residues. Here the CDR3 reads CASSQDPGTGSYEQYF. In nucleotides, the CDR3 is TGCGCCAGCAGCCAAGACCCTGGGACAGGGTCCTACGAGCAGTACTTC.

This clonotype is labeled medium-sized. The chain joins TRBV14 to TRBJ2-2, with D possibly matching TRBD1 (6 bases). Germline CDR1 is SGHDN and CDR2 is FVKESK. This CDR3 is built from 16 residues. V was shortened by 1 base and J by 0 bases, with 9 bases between the two germline ends. CDR3 sequence: CASSQVRTANTGELFF. In DNA form, the CDR3 reads TGTGCCAGCAGCCAAGTAAGGACAGCGAACACCGGGGAGCTGTTTTTT.

This clonotype showed up just a few times. This rearrangement joins TRBV4-3 to TRBJ1-1; 11 bases agree with TRBD1. The germline V gene has CDR1 LGHNA and CDR2 YSLEER. Trimming at V came to 3 bases and at J to 2 bases, leaving 8 bases not matched to a gene. The CDR3 consists of 17 residues. The chain's CDR3 is CASSQREDRGQNTEAFF. The CDR3 DNA reads TGCGCCAGCAGCCAGAGAGAGGACAGGGGGCAAAACACTGAAGCTTTCTTT.

This clonotype was observed many times. V and J are TRBV3-1 and TRBJ2-7, with TRBD2 matching over 12 bases. Trimming at V came to 4 bases and at J to 4 bases, leaving 2 bases not matched to a gene. The CDR3 loop spans 14 amino acids. In germline, CDR1 is LGHDT, CDR2 YNNKEL (reference sequence). The CDR3 sequence is CASSLTSGSYEQYF. DNA for the CDR3: TGTGCCAGCAGCCTGACTAGCGGGAGTTACGAGCAGTACTTC.

V usage is TRBV30 and J usage is TRBJ2-7; D is perhaps TRBD2 (5 bases). Trimming shortened V by 4 bases and J by 3 bases, and 10 bases separated the two germline ends. This CDR3 region has 12 residues. The germline CDR1 and CDR2 sequences are GTSNPN and SVGIG (reference sequence). The DNA for the CDR3 is TGTGCCTGGACCGCGGGCGGCTACGAGCAGTACTTC. Protein: CAWTAGGYEQYF.